This TCR beta chain was obtained from a study of siplizumab effects on memory and regulatory T cells. Study outcomes and limitations: Memory T cells appeared less diverse than naive cells, which seemed to contribute substantially to alloresponse. Siplizumab, the agent tested, significantly reduced alloreactive sequences traceable to unstimulated CD4+ memory cells. Confirmation that proliferating Tregs from siplizumab cultures had suppressive function was not obtained.

This clone has just one count. Its specificity is not known. Assaying covered about 99,000 TCR templates per sample. Assay used: immunoSEQ multiplex PCR; TCRdb lists only in-frame clones, some missing. Of approximately 100,000 clones in the sample, 85% to 95% were seen once. The CDR3 runs to 15 residues. Trimming shortened V by 0 bases and J by 6 bases, and 16 bases separated the two germline ends. The germline V gene has CDR1 SGHRS and CDR2 YFSETQ. The sequenced material came from non-Treg CD4+ T cells sorted from blood. The V gene is TRBV5-1, the J gene TRBJ2-7; possibly TRBD2 for D (6 bases). The receptor was isolated from a human donor in good health. This CDR3 is CASSLELATHFEQYF. Written as DNA, the CDR3 is TGCGCCAGCAGCTTGGAACTAGCAACGCACTTCGAGCAGTACTTC.